The entry below gives a single T cell receptor beta chain sequence along with its context. Antigen unknown. Cultured CD4+ T-cell DNA underwent Oncomine TCR Beta short-read sequencing. MiXCR, applied by TCRdb to the PCR reads, yields one record per CDR3 protein. Found here are 13,000 to 15,000 distinct CDR3 sequences, about 50% of them singletons; the top ten hold about an eighth. This entry is derived from a study of vaccination and CD4 T cells after COVID-19. Study conclusions and caveats: 304 of 307 vaccine-specific clones from convalescent patients were spike mono-reactive.

The treatment was: roughly 10-day PBMC culture with coronavirus spike peptide pools or control peptides (ViraFEST assay). Fresh medium (containing IL-2) replaced half the medium on days 3 and 7. This receptor was obtained from a human donor who had recovered from COVID-19. The sample taken for sequencing was CD4+ T cells from blood, cultured in vitro.

The CDR3 loop is CASSLQRSGQGIINEQFF. CDR3 nucleotide sequence: TGTGCCAGCAGCTTACAGAGGTCCGGACAGGGTATCATCAATGAGCAGTTCTTC. J is TRBJ2-1 and V is TRBV7-6; 8 bases agree with TRBD1. Trimming at V came to 2 bases and at J to 6 bases, leaving 15 bases not matched to a gene. The CDR3 sequence is 18 residues long. Germline V gene data show CDR1 as SGHVS and CDR2 as FNYEAQ.